This T cell receptor beta chain came from a study of T-cell reconstitution after alpha-beta-depleted transplantation in children. Unique molecular identifiers were incorporated when the TCRbeta library was constructed. TCRdb re-called the PCR reads through MiXCR, storing one row per CDR3 protein. The sample records about 540,000 distinct CDR3 sequences, about 16% being singletons. This clonotype was seen a handful of times. CDR1 and CDR2 (germline): DFQATT, SNEGSKA (reference sequence). The CDR3 is made up of 13 amino acids. V gave up 3 bases and J gave up 4 bases; unmatched junction bases: 6. The starting material was PBMCs from the stem cell graft donor, obtained from the stem cell graft. The J gene is TRBJ2-7, the V gene TRBV20-1; 7 bases align to TRBD2. The receptor was isolated from a human donor who donated a stem cell graft to a child with acute lymphoblastic leukemia. The CDR3 is CSARGGSRYEQYF. CDR3 DNA sequence: TGCAGTGCTAGGGGCGGGAGTCGATACGAGCAGTACTTC.